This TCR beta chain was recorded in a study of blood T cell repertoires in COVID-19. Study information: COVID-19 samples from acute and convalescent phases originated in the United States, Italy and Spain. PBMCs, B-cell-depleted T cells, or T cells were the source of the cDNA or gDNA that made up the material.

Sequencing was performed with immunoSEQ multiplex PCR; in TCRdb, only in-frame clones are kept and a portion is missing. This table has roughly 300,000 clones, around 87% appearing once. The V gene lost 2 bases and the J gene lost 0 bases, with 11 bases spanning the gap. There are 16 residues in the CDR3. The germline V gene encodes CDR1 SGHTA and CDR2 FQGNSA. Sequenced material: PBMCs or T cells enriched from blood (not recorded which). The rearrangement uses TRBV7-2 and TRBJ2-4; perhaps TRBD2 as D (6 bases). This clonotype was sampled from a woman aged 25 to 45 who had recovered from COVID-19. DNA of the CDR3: TGTGCCAGCAGCTTAACTGCGGGGCTAGCCAAAAACATTCAGTACTTC. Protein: CASSLTAGLAKNIQYF.